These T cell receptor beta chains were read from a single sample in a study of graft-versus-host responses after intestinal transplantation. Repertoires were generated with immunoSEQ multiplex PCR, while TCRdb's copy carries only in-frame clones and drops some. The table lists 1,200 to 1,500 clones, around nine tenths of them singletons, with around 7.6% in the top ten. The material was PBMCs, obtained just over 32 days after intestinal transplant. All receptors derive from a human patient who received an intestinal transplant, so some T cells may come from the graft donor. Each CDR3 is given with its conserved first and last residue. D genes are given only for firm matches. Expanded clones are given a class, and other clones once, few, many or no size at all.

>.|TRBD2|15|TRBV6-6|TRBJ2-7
CASSYTSGGAYEQYF
TGTGCCAGCAGTTACACTAGCGGGGGGGCCTACGAGCAGTACTTC
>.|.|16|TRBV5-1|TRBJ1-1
CASSLEGDTGYTEAFF
TGCGCCAGCAGCTTGGAGGGTGATACAGGGTACACTGAAGCTTTCTTT
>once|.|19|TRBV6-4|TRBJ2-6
CASSLVYLTRQRRANVLTF
TGTGCCAGCAGTTTGGTTTACCTCACACGACAAAGGCGGGCCAACGTCCTGACTTTC
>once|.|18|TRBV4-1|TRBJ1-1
CASSHKATTDSGDTEAFF
TGCGCCAGCAGCCACAAGGCCACAACTGACAGTGGTGACACTGAAGCTTTCTTT
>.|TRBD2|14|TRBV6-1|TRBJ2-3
CASSSGRATDTQYF
TGTGCCAGCAGTAGCGGGAGGGCCACAGATACGCAGTATTTT
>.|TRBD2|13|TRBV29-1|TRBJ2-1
CSVRLADYNEQFF
TGCAGCGTGAGACTAGCGGACTACAATGAGCAGTTCTTC
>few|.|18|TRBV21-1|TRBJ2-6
CASRGRLATQSRANVLTF
TGTGCCAGCAGAGGCCGACTAGCTACACAAAGTCGGGCCAACGTCCTGACTTTC
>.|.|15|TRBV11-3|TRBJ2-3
CASSLFGGVADTQYF
TGTGCCAGCAGCTTATTTGGGGGAGTGGCAGATACGCAGTATTTT
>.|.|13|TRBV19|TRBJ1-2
CASSIGSNYGYTF
TGTGCCAGTAGTATCGGCAGTAACTATGGCTACACCTTC
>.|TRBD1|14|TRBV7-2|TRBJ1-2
CASSPTGWDYGYTF
TGTGCCAGCAGCCCGACAGGGTGGGACTATGGCTACACCTTC
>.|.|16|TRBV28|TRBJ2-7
CASTSPVRRLSSEQYF
TGTGCCAGCACTTCTCCGGTTCGGAGACTATCCTCCGAGCAGTACTTC
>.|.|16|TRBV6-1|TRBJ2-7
CASSEISTGLLYEQYF
TGTGCCAGCAGTGAGATCTCAACGGGACTTCTTTACGAGCAGTACTTC
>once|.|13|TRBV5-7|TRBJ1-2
CASSFQGFYGYTF
TGTGCCAGCAGCTTCCAGGGCTTCTATGGCTACACCTTC
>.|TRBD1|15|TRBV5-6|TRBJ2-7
CASSLEGTGGAEQYF
TGTGCCAGCAGCTTGGAAGGGACAGGGGGCGCCGAGCAGTACTTC
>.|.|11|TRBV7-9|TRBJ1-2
CASSLVDGYTF
TGTGCCAGCAGCTTAGTTGACGGCTACACCTTC
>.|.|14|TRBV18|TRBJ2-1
CASSPSYSYNEQFF
TGTGCCAGCTCACCCTCGTACTCCTACAATGAGCAGTTCTTC
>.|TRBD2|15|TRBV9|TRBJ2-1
CASSVETRAGGEQFF
TGTGCCAGCAGCGTAGAAACAAGGGCGGGGGGGGAGCAGTTCTTC
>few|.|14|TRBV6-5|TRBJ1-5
CASSYSGPSQPQHF
TGTGCCAGCAGTTACTCGGGGCCTAGTCAGCCCCAGCATTTT
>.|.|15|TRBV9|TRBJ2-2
CASSVSHENTGELFF
TGTGCCAGCAGCGTATCTCATGAGAACACCGGGGAGCTGTTTTTT
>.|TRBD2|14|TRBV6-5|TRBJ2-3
CASSSGRATDTQYF
TGTGCCAGCAGTAGCGGGAGGGCCACAGATACGCAGTATTTT
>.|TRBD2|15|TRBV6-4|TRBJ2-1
CASSVGTSGDNEQFF
TGTGCCAGCAGTGTCGGGACTAGCGGAGACAATGAGCAGTTCTTC
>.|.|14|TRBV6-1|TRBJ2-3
CASGEGEGPDTQYF
TGTGCCAGCGGGGAGGGGGAGGGCCCAGATACGCAGTATTTT
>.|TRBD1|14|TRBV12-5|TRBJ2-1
CASGLGQGMNEQFF
TGTGCTAGTGGTTTGGGACAGGGGATGAATGAGCAGTTCTTC
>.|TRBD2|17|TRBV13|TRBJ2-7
CASSGGSGGTSGTWQYF
TGTGCCAGCAGCGGCGGGTCTGGGGGGACTAGCGGGACGTGGCAGTACTTC
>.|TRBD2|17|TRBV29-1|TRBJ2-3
CSPDPGTSCTSTDTQYF
TGCAGCCCCGACCCGGGGACTAGCTGTACTAGCACAGATACGCAGTATTTT
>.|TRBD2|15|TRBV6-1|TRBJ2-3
CASSEAAGGPDTQYF
TGTGCCAGCAGTGAAGCGGCGGGGGGGCCAGATACGCAGTATTTT
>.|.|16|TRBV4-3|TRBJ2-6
CASSQETASGANVLTF
TGCGCCAGCAGCCAAGAGACAGCGTCTGGGGCCAACGTCCTGACTTTC
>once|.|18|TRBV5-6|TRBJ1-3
CASSLGLRDKFLLNTIYF
TGTGCCAGCAGCTTGGGGCTCCGGGACAAGTTCTTATTAAACACCATATATTTT
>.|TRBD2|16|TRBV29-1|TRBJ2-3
CSASHELAEGADTQYF
TGCAGCGCTTCCCACGAACTAGCGGAAGGGGCAGATACGCAGTATTTT
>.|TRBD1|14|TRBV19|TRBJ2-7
CASSTGTGAYEQYF
TGTGCCAGTAGCACCGGGACAGGGGCCTACGAGCAGTACTTC
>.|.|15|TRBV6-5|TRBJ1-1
CASSYSSSFNTEAFF
TGTGCCAGCAGTTACTCGAGTAGTTTTAACACTGAAGCTTTCTTT
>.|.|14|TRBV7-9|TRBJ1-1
CASSFVTGNTEAFF
TGTGCCAGCAGCTTCGTCACAGGGAACACTGAAGCTTTCTTT
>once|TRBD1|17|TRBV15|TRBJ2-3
CATSIYPEGASTDTQYF
TGTGCCACCAGCATTTATCCCGAGGGGGCTTCGACAGATACGCAGTATTTT
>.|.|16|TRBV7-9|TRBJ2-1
CASTQVGTKGGAEQFF
TGTGCCAGCACCCAAGTAGGGACCAAGGGGGGGGCTGAGCAGTTCTTC
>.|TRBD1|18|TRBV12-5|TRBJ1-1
CASGLNLDRLPGVTEAFF
TGTGCTAGTGGTTTGAACCTGGACAGGCTTCCGGGAGTGACTGAAGCTTTCTTT
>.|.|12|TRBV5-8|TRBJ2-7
CASRDKAYEQYF
TGTGCCAGCCGGGACAAAGCCTACGAGCAGTACTTC